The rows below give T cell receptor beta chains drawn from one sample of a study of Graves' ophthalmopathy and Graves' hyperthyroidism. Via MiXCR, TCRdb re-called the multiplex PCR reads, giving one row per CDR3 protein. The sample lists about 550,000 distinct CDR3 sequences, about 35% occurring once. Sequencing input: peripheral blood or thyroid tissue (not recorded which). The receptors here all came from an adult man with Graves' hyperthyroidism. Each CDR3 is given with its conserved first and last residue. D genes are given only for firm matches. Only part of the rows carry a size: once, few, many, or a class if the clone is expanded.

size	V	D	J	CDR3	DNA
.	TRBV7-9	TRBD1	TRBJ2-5	CASSSDRDRYF	TGTGCCAGCAGCAGCGACAGGGACCGGTACTTC
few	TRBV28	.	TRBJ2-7	CASSFTPATYEQYF	TGTGCCAGCAGTTTCACCCCCGCGACCTACGAGCAGTACTTC
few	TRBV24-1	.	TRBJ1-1	CASSFDLGATEAFF	TGTGCCAGCAGCTTTGATTTGGGGGCCACTGAAGCTTTCTTT
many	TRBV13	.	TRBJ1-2	CASSRLSDRRYYGYTF	TGTGCCAGCAGCCGTTTGTCGGACCGTAGATACTATGGCTACACCTTC
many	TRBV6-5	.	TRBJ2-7	CASSYHQGGEQYF	TGTGCCAGCAGTTACCACCAGGGTGGTGAGCAGTACTTC
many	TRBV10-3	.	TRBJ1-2	CAIRDTGYTF	TGTGCCATCCGTGACACGGGGTACACCTTC
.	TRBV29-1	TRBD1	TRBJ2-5	CSVETYRQGRIYF	TGCAGCGTTGAGACCTACCGACAGGGAAGGATCTACTTC
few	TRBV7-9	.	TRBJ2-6	CASTGGGISGANVLTF	TGTGCCAGCACTGGGGGAGGTATCTCTGGGGCCAACGTCCTGACTTTC
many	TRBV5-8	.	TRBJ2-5	CASSWVSGRGETQYF	TGTGCCAGCAGCTGGGTGTCAGGGCGAGGGGAGACCCAGTACTTC
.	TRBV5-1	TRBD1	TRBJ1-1	CASSLPRQGLRNTEASF	TGCGCCAGCAGCTTGCCCCGACAGGGTCTAAGGAACACTGAAGCTTCCTTT
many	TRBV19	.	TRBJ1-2	CASIGRGSYGYTF	TGTGCCAGTATCGGAAGAGGTAGCTATGGCTACACCTTC
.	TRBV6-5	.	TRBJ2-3	CASSYSLTESTDTQYF	TGTGCCAGCAGTTACTCGCTCACGGAGAGCACAGATACGCAGTATTTT
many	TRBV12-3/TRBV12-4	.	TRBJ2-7	CASSMTASSYEQYF	TGTGCCAGCAGCATGACTGCGAGCTCCTACGAGCAGTACTTC
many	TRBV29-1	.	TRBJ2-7	CSVEGARDIYEQYF	TGCAGCGTTGAGGGGGCGCGTGATATTTACGAGCAGTACTTC
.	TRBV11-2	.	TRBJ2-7	CASSRGQRGSNEQYF	TGTGCCAGCAGCCGTGGTCAGAGGGGGTCCAATGAGCAGTACTTC
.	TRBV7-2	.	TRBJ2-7	CASSLELDMSYGQYF	TGTGCCAGCAGCTTGGAACTAGACATGTCCTACGGGCAGTACTTC
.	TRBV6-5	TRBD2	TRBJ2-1	CASSEAGKAYNEQFF	TGTGCCAGCAGTGAAGCGGGAAAAGCCTACAATGAGCAGTTCTTC
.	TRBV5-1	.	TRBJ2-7	CASRRLVGGYEQYF	TGCGCCAGCAGACGACTAGTGGGTGGTTACGAGCAGTACTTC
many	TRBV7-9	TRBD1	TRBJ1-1	CASSWTGGVAFF	TGTGCCAGCAGCTGGACAGGGGGAGTCGCTTTCTTT
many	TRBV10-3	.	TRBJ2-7	CAISESRAYEQYF	TGTGCCATCAGTGAGTCTCGGGCTTACGAGCAGTACTTC
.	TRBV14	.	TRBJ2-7	CASSQGVGRDEQYF	TGTGCCAGCAGCCAAGGGGTCGGGAGAGACGAGCAGTACTTC
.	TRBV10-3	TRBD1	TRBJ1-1	CAIRPGQGATTEAFF	TGTGCCATCAGGCCGGGACAGGGGGCGACGACTGAAGCTTTCTTT
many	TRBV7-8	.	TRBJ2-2	CASRRSPGPVEDGELFF	TGTGCCAGCAGGCGAAGTCCAGGTCCGGTTGAGGACGGGGAGCTGTTTTTT
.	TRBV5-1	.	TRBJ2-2	CASSGARGSAGELFF	TGCGCCAGCAGTGGGGCCAGGGGCTCCGCCGGGGAGCTGTTTTTT
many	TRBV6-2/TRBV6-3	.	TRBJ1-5	CASSYDRHQPQHF	TGTGCCAGCAGTTACGACAGACATCAGCCCCAGCATTTT
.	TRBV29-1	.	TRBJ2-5	CSSVETQYF	TGCAGCTCAGTGGAGACCCAGTACTTC
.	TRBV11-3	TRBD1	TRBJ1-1	CASSLGVGTGDWGTEAFF	TGTGCCAGCAGCTTAGGTGTGGGGACAGGGGATTGGGGCACTGAAGCTTTCTTT
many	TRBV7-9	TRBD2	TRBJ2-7	CASSLLTGGPSYEQYF	TGTGCCAGCAGCTTGCTAACGGGAGGGCCTTCCTACGAGCAGTACTTC
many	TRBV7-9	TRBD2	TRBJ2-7	CASSQAGLRGGEQYF	TGTGCCAGCAGCCAAGCGGGGCTACGGGGGGGTGAGCAGTACTTC
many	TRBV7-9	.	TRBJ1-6	CASSFRQGGSYNSPLHF	TGTGCCAGCAGCTTCAGGCAGGGTGGATCCTATAATTCACCCCTCCACTTT
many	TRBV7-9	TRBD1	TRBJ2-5	CASSLMGQGQETQYF	TGTGCCAGCAGCTTAATGGGACAGGGCCAAGAGACCCAGTACTTC
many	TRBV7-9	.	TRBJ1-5	CASSDTATGGNQPQHF	TGTGCCAGCAGCGATACTGCGACAGGCGGCAATCAGCCCCAGCATTTT
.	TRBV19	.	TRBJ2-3	CASSIEAGDTQYF	TGTGCCAGTAGTATAGAGGCCGGAGATACGCAGTATTTT
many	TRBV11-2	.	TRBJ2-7	CASSETRSVLQYF	TGTGCCAGCAGCGAGACTCGATCCGTGCTACAGTACTTC
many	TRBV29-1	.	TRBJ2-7	CSVVFHEQYF	TGCAGCGTTGTTTTCCACGAGCAGTACTTC
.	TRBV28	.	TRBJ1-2	CASSFFAGIGYGYTF	TGTGCCAGCAGTTTTTTCGCAGGGATTGGCTATGGCTACACCTTC
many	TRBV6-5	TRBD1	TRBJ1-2	CASSYSGTGGNYGYTF	TGTGCCAGCAGTTACTCCGGGACAGGGGGCAACTATGGCTACACCTTC
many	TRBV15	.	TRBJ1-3	CATSRDRGSLGNTIYF	TGTGCCACCAGCAGAGATCGGGGTAGTCTGGGAAACACCATATATTTT
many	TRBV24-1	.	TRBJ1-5	CATSAGTSSNQPQHF	TGTGCCACCAGCGCAGGGACATCTAGCAATCAGCCCCAGCATTTT
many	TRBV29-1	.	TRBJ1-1	CSVGVVNTEAFF	TGCAGCGTTGGGGTAGTGAACACTGAAGCTTTCTTT
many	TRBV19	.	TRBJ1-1	CASSMSGGRWNTEAFF	TGTGCCAGTAGTATGTCTGGAGGGCGGTGGAACACTGAAGCTTTCTTT
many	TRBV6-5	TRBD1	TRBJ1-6	CASRAGQTNIQGTLHF	TGTGCCAGCAGGGCGGGACAGACTAACATTCAGGGGACCCTCCACTTT